The rows below give T cell receptor beta chains drawn from one sample of a study of technical replicates of blood from a handful of donors. Repertoires were generated with immunoSEQ multiplex PCR, while TCRdb's copy carries only in-frame clones and drops some. Among roughly 72,000 clones listed, nearly 95% were seen once. The source material was T cells isolated from PBMCs. These receptors were taken from a human donor in good health. The CDR3 runs from the conserved cysteine through the conserved F or W. The D gene is left open where the match is weak. For some rows the clone size is stated as once, few or many, or as a class when expanded; others skip it.

d_call	v_call	j_call	clone_size	cdr3_aa	cdr3_nt
TRBD2	TRBV9	TRBJ2-3	NA	CASGRGFGADTQYF	TGTGCCAGCGGGAGGGGTTTTGGGGCAGATACGCAGTATTTT
NA	TRBV5-6	TRBJ1-2	NA	CASSTTGYGYTF	TGTGCCAGCAGCACGACAGGATACGGCTACACCTTC
NA	TRBV11-3	TRBJ1-1	NA	CASSVGPGRGNTEAFF	TGTGCCAGCAGCGTAGGCCCGGGCAGGGGGAACACTGAAGCTTTCTTT
NA	TRBV15	TRBJ2-3	NA	CATSREAPGGVTDTQYF	TGTGCCACCAGCAGAGAAGCTCCGGGGGGCGTCACAGATACGCAGTATTTT
NA	TRBV18	TRBJ2-5	NA	CASSPNFGTQETQYF	TGTGCCAGCTCACCGAATTTCGGGACTCAAGAGACCCAGTACTTC
NA	TRBV15	TRBJ1-5	NA	CATSRDPSQPQHF	TGTGCCACCAGCAGAGATCCCAGTCAGCCCCAGCATTTT
TRBD1	TRBV19	TRBJ1-4	NA	CASSITTGANEKLFF	TGTGCCAGTAGTATAACCACAGGGGCTAATGAAAAACTGTTTTTT
NA	TRBV2	TRBJ1-5	once	CASSSGLNQPQHF	TGTGCCAGCAGTAGTGGGCTGAATCAGCCCCAGCATTTT
TRBD1	TRBV30	TRBJ1-4	few	CAWSAPGQGSHEKLFF	TGTGCCTGGAGTGCCCCGGGACAGGGTTCACATGAAAAACTGTTTTTT
NA	TRBV7-2	TRBJ1-5	NA	CASRGQINQPQHF	TGTGCCAGCAGAGGACAGATCAATCAGCCCCAGCATTTT
NA	TRBV9	TRBJ2-2	NA	CASSAGYGTGELFF	TGTGCCAGCAGCGCAGGGTATGGCACCGGGGAGCTGTTTTTT
TRBD2	TRBV7-9	TRBJ2-1	NA	CASSAGLAGAFSSYNEQFF	TGTGCCAGCAGCGCCGGACTAGCGGGAGCCTTTAGCTCCTACAATGAGCAGTTCTTC
TRBD2	TRBV14	TRBJ2-1	NA	CATQAAQLEREVGIETFSYNEQFF	TGTGCCACTCAAGCGGCTCAGCTCGAGCGGGAGGTTGGGATTGAGACCTTCTCCTACAATGAGCAGTTCTTC
TRBD2	TRBV5-6	TRBJ2-7	NA	CASSTYGTSGDNEQYF	TGTGCCAGCAGCACTTACGGGACTAGCGGGGACAACGAGCAGTACTTC
NA	TRBV28	TRBJ1-5	once	CASSPRNTISNQPQHF	TGTGCCAGCAGCCCTAGAAACACGATTAGCAATCAGCCCCAGCATTTT
NA	TRBV5-4	TRBJ2-3	NA	CASSYPLGTQYF	TGTGCCAGCAGCTACCCACTAGGTACGCAGTATTTT
TRBD2	TRBV10-3	TRBJ2-7	NA	CAISEWTSGSNRRKYEQYF	TGTGCCATCAGTGAGTGGACTAGCGGGAGTAACCGTAGGAAGTACGAGCAGTACTTC
TRBD2	TRBV5-1	TRBJ2-3	NA	CASSRLAGGGDTQYF	TGCGCCAGCAGTCGACTAGCGGGAGGAGGCGATACGCAGTATTTT
NA	TRBV5-1	TRBJ2-5	NA	CASSLEGVFFQETQYF	TGCGCCAGCAGCTTGGAGGGGGTCTTCTTCCAAGAGACCCAGTACTTC
NA	TRBV7-7	TRBJ2-7	NA	CASSDQGLPYEQYF	TGTGCCAGCAGCGACCAGGGGCTACCCTACGAGCAGTACTTC
NA	TRBV25-1	TRBJ1-1	few	CASSESIGVRAFF	TGTGCCAGCAGTGAATCCATAGGGGTACGAGCTTTCTTT
TRBD2	TRBV6-1	TRBJ2-1	NA	CASSGTRLGEQFF	TGTGCCAGCAGTGGGACTAGATTGGGTGAGCAGTTCTTC
NA	TRBV11-3	TRBJ2-1	NA	CASSPRGPISEQFF	TGTGCCAGCAGCCCGCGTGGTCCGATCTCGGAGCAGTTCTTC
NA	TRBV19	TRBJ2-7	once	CASSLNRYEQYF	TGTGCCAGTAGTCTTAACAGGTACGAGCAGTACTTC
TRBD1	TRBV10-3	TRBJ2-3	NA	CAISWDSGRTDTQYF	TGTGCCATCAGCTGGGACAGTGGAAGGACAGATACGCAGTATTTT
TRBD2	TRBV13	TRBJ2-1	NA	CASSFIGTSRYNEQFF	TGTGCCAGCAGCTTTATAGGGACTAGTCGCTACAATGAGCAGTTCTTC
NA	TRBV4-3	TRBJ1-2	NA	CASSQDYYGYTF	TGCGCCAGCAGCCAAGACTACTATGGCTACACCTTC
TRBD1	TRBV7-3	TRBJ1-1	NA	CASSTGQAGTEAFF	TGTGCCAGCAGCACCGGACAGGCTGGCACTGAAGCTTTCTTT
NA	TRBV4-3	TRBJ2-3	NA	CASSQDGEFTDTQYF	TGCGCCAGCAGCCAAGATGGGGAGTTCACAGATACGCAGTATTTT
TRBD1	TRBV28	TRBJ1-1	NA	CASIRDRGNTEAFF	TGTGCCAGCATAAGGGACAGGGGGAACACTGAAGCTTTCTTT
NA	TRBV9	TRBJ2-1	NA	CASSVGSSYNEQFF	TGTGCCAGCAGCGTAGGTTCGTCCTACAATGAGCAGTTCTTC
TRBD2	TRBV11-2	TRBJ2-1	NA	CASSKASGRVTRNEQFF	TGTGCCAGCAGCAAGGCTAGCGGGAGGGTAACTCGCAATGAGCAGTTCTTC
NA	TRBV28	TRBJ1-5	NA	CASSSQTGTYQPQHF	TGTGCCAGCAGTTCCCAGACAGGAACCTATCAGCCCCAGCATTTT
TRBD2	TRBV6-4	TRBJ2-7	NA	CASSVFGGGTYEQYF	TGTGCCAGCAGCGTTTTTGGGGGAGGGACCTACGAGCAGTACTTC
NA	TRBV5-4	TRBJ2-1	NA	CASSLAGGNEQFF	TGTGCCAGCAGCTTGGCCGGGGGTAATGAGCAGTTCTTC
TRBD2	TRBV7-9	TRBJ2-1	NA	CASSTTSGRGSYNEQFF	TGTGCCAGCAGCACAACTAGCGGGAGGGGCTCCTACAATGAGCAGTTCTTC
TRBD1	TRBV11-3	TRBJ2-2	NA	CASSDISRTGWHAGELFF	TGTGCCAGCAGCGATATTAGCCGGACAGGTTGGCACGCCGGGGAGCTGTTTTTT
NA	TRBV7-8	TRBJ1-4	NA	CASSPDPPGKEKLFF	TGTGCCAGCAGCCCCGACCCCCCAGGGAAAGAAAAACTGTTTTTT
TRBD1	TRBV18	TRBJ1-1	NA	CASSRGQGTEAFF	TGTGCCAGCTCCCGCGGACAGGGCACTGAAGCTTTCTTT
NA	TRBV6-5	TRBJ1-1	NA	CASSYSRENTEAFF	TGTGCCAGCAGTTACTCGAGAGAGAACACTGAAGCTTTCTTT